These 20 T cell receptor beta chains originate from one sample sequenced in a study of cytomegalovirus exposure and HLA in healthy donors (dated by TCRdb to about 2017). Library prep was done by the immunoSEQ multiplex PCR assay. The multiplex PCR relied on a mix of 60 forward primers for TCR Vbeta segments and 13 reverse primers for TCR Jbeta segments. The table comes from immuneACCESS by way of TCRdb, which keeps in-frame sequences with V and J called. Part of the clones is missing from these tables; in studies checked, under half for an unresolved V gene and the rest for unknown reasons. This sample lists about 160,000 clones; nearly 80% were detected once. The ten top clones hold approximately 3.1% of the sample. Material: PBMCs. The receptors originated from a woman in her thirties or forties in good health and CMV-seronegative.

This clone has more than one count but fewer than ten. CDR3 bases: TGCGCCAGCAGTTACGTGGGGGCCGGTGACACTGAAGCTTTCTTT. It is translated as CASSYVGAGDTEAFF. This sequence joins TRBV5-1 and TRBJ1-1; possible D gene TRBD1, 6 bases. V was trimmed by 5 bases and J by 3 bases, leaving 17 bases between them. The CDR3 totals 15 residues. Germline assignment: CDR1 SGHRS and CDR2 YFSETQ.

V and J are TRBV7-6 and TRBJ2-7; D is unclear. This CDR3 region has 13 residues. In germline, CDR1 is SGHVS, CDR2 FNYEAQ. V was clipped by 2 bases and J by 3 bases, with 8 bases between them. The CDR3 sequence is CASSLSADYEQYF. DNA for the CDR3: TGTGCCAGCAGCTTATCGGCGGACTACGAGCAGTACTTC.

The chain uses TRBV28 and TRBJ2-3, with D uncertain. The V and J ends lost 8 bases and 1 base respectively, with 10 bases between them. The germline CDR1 and CDR2 sequences are MDHEN and SYDVKM. The CDR3 totals 13 residues. The CDR3 sequence: CASRTVGTDTQYF. The CDR3 DNA sequence: TGTGCCAGCCGCACGGTTGGCACAGATACGCAGTATTTT.

The genes are TRBV19 and TRBJ2-1; TRBD2 agrees at 11 bases. This CDR3 has 15 amino acids. V shed 5 bases, J shed 6 bases, and the junction held 6 bases outside the gene matches. Per the germline V gene, CDR1 is LNHDA and CDR2 is SQIVND (reference sequence). The CDR3 loop reads CASSLSGGARNEQFF. The CDR3 region has the DNA TGTGCCAGTAGTCTTAGCGGGGGGGCGCGCAATGAGCAGTTCTTC.

About this clone itself: Relative to the germline gene, one junction end is altered; a read error may explain this. The genes are TRBV2 and TRBJ1-4; D might be TRBD1 (5 bases). This CDR3 spans 15 amino acids. Germline assignment: CDR1 SNHLY and CDR2 FYNNEI. This CDR3 reads CARSDMGLTNEKLFF. In DNA form, the CDR3 reads TGTGCCCGCAGTGACATGGGGCTTACTAATGAAAAACTGTTTTTT. Full variable domain (outside the CDR3, taken from reference TRBV2 and TRBJ1-4): EPEVTQTPSHQVTQMGQEVILRCVPISNHLYFYWYRQILGQKVEFLVSFYNNEISEKSEIFDDQFSVERPDGSNFTLKIRSTKLEDSAMYFCARSDMGLTNEKLFFGSGTQLSVL.

The chain couples TRBV28 to TRBJ1-5, with a tentative D call TRBD1 (5 bases). The CDR3 covers 15 residues. Germline V gene sequence: CDR1 MDHEN, CDR2 SYDVKM. The ends were cut back, 3 bases at V and 3 bases at J, with 12 bases in the middle. CDR3 sequence reads: CASSFVTALNQPQHF. CDR3 sequence (DNA): TGTGCCAGCAGTTTTGTGACAGCTCTCAATCAGCCCCAGCATTTT.

V and J are TRBV11-2 and TRBJ2-2; 7 bases fit TRBD2. V lost 4 bases to trimming and J lost 4 bases; unmatched junction nucleotides: 12. This CDR3 contains 17 residues. Germline CDR1 SGHAT, CDR2 FQNNGV. The CDR3 is CASSSFGTNLRTGELFF. The CDR3 coding sequence is TGTGCCAGCAGCTCGTTCGGGACTAACTTACGCACCGGGGAGCTGTTTTTT. Using reference TRBV11-2 and TRBJ2-2 for the parts outside the CDR3, the full variable domain is EAGVAQSPRYKIIEKRQSVAFWCNPISGHATLYWYQQILGQGPKLLIQFQNNGVVDDSQLPKDRFSAERLKGVDSTLKIQPAKLEDSAVYLCASSSFGTNLRTGELFFGEGSRLTVL.

V is TRBV19 and J is TRBJ2-3, with 9 bases aligning to TRBD1. J lost 3 bases, V lost 5 bases, and 12 bases had no gene match. Germline V gives CDR1 LNHDA, CDR2 SQIVND (reference sequence). The CDR3 sequence is 17 residues long. The CDR3, as DNA: TGTGCCAGTAGTTCAAACCTCGGACAGGGGATGACAGATACGCAGTATTTT. This sequence encodes CASSSNLGQGMTDTQYF. Full variable domain (outside the CDR3, taken from reference TRBV19 and TRBJ2-3): DGGITQSPKYLFRKEGQNVTLSCEQNLNHDAMYWYRQDPGQGLRLIYYSQIVNDFQKGDIAEGYSVSREKKESFPLTVTSAQKNPTAFYLCASSSNLGQGMTDTQYFGPGTRLTVL.

This chain links TRBV5-6 with TRBJ2-1; TRBD2 aligns across 9 bases. Germline CDR1 reads SGHDT; CDR2 reads YYEEEE. This CDR3 comprises 15 residues. V gave up 4 bases and J gave up 6 bases; unmatched junction bases: 8. The CDR3 nucleotides are TGTGCCAGCAGCCTGGGACTAGCAAGAGCCAATGAGCAGTTCTTC. It yields the protein CASSLGLARANEQFF. The full variable domain, rest sourced from reference TRBV5-6 and TRBJ2-1, is DAGVTQSPTHLIKTRGQQVTLRCSPKSGHDTVSWYQQALGQGPQFIFQYYEEEERQRGNFPDRFSGHQFPNYSSELNVNALLLGDSALYLCASSLGLARANEQFFGPGTRLTVL.

The rearrangement uses TRBV28 and TRBJ1-3, with 9 bases identical to TRBD1. Germline CDR1 reads MDHEN; CDR2 reads SYDVKM. The length of the CDR3 is 15 residues. V lost 7 bases, J lost 4 bases, and 8 bases stayed unmatched. The CDR3 loop is CASIPPGTGGNTIYF. CDR3 bases: TGTGCCAGCATCCCCCCCGGGACAGGGGGAAACACCATATATTTT.

This clone is a singleton in its sample. The rearrangement links TRBV5-4 to TRBJ1-4; D unresolved. Trimming cost V 0 bases and J 0 bases, with 6 bases left between them. Germline V gene lookup returns CDR1 SGHNT and CDR2 YYREEE (reference sequence). The length of the CDR3 is 15 residues. The CDR3 DNA follows: TGTGCCAGCAGCTTGGGAGGCACAACTAATGAAAAACTGTTTTTT. It yields the protein CASSLGGTTNEKLFF.

V and J are TRBV2 and TRBJ1-1; possible D gene TRBD1, 5 bases. Germline assignment: CDR1 SNHLY and CDR2 FYNNEI. This CDR3 has 13 amino acids. V was pared by 7 bases and J by 1 base, with 10 bases between. CDR3 nucleotides: TGTGCCAGCACCCGGGACTCGAACACTGAAGCTTTCTTT. It specifies CASTRDSNTEAFF.

The V call is TRBV2, the J call TRBJ2-7; no firm D call. The germline V gene encodes CDR1 SNHLY and CDR2 FYNNEI. Trimming pared 8 bases from V and 0 bases from J, leaving 5 bases between. CDR3 length: 11 residues. CDR3 loop: CASQNSYEQYF. The CDR3 DNA follows: TGTGCCAGCCAAAACTCCTACGAGCAGTACTTC.

V is TRBV15 and J is TRBJ2-1; D is ambiguous. There are 15 residues in the CDR3. Between the trimmed V and J ends, which lost 0 bases and 4 bases, there was a span of 10 bases. CDR1 and CDR2 (germline): LNHNV, YYDKDF (reference sequence). CDR3 nucleotides: TGTGCCACCAGCAGAGAAGTCCAGGCTTACAATGAGCAGTTCTTC. This gives the protein CATSREVQAYNEQFF.

This clone was seen a handful of times. The rearrangement links TRBV7-6 to TRBJ2-1; D may be TRBD1 (5 bases). With 4 bases removed from V and 7 bases from J, the gap between germline ends came to 17 bases. The germline V gene encodes CDR1 SGHVS and CDR2 FNYEAQ. The CDR3 runs to 15 residues. The CDR3 is CASSSESQGWNEQFF. The CDR3 DNA follows: TGTGCCAGCAGCTCAGAGAGCCAGGGATGGAATGAGCAGTTCTTC. Based on the CDR3 plus reference TRBV7-6 and TRBJ2-1, the full variable domain is GAGVSQSPRYKVTKRGQDVALRCDPISGHVSLYWYRQALGQGPEFLTYFNYEAQQDKSGLPNDRFSAERPEGSISTLTIQRTEQRDSAMYRCASSSESQGWNEQFFGPGTRLTVL.

The genes are TRBV2 and TRBJ1-2, with TRBD1 matching 9 bases. Germline V lookup: CDR1 SNHLY, CDR2 FYNNEI. The CDR3 is made up of 17 amino acids. Unmatched junction bases numbered 14, after V lost 3 bases and J lost 6 bases. CDR3 sequence reads: CASSEIGDRAPLDGYTF. The CDR3 DNA is TGTGCCAGCAGTGAGATCGGGGACAGGGCACCTCTCGATGGCTACACCTTC.

The table lists this clone with a count of one. The rearrangement links TRBV5-6 to TRBJ1-1, with D possibly matching TRBD1 (5 bases). Germline CDR1 SGHDT, CDR2 YYEEEE. V shed 6 bases and J shed 5 bases, with 17 bases lying between them. This CDR3 region has 14 residues. CDR3 sequence reads: CASNLRGTGTEAFF. The CDR3 DNA sequence: TGTGCCAGCAACCTGCGGGGGACGGGGACTGAAGCTTTCTTT.

The chain has TRBV5-1 and TRBJ2-5; 10 positions agree with TRBD2. J was trimmed by 0 bases and V by 0 bases; bases with no gene match: 5. The CDR3 spans 17 residues. CDR1 and CDR2 from the germline V gene are SGHRS and YFSETQ. The CDR3 sequence: CASSLVLAGDHQETQYF. The CDR3 nucleotides read TGCGCCAGCAGCTTGGTTCTAGCGGGGGACCACCAAGAGACCCAGTACTTC.

The chain links TRBV5-1 to TRBJ1-1; TRBD1 matches at 8 bases. Per germline, CDR1 SGHRS and CDR2 YFSETQ. J gave up 4 bases and V 4 bases, and 6 bases lay outside the gene matches. This CDR3 region has 14 residues. CDR3 nucleotide sequence: TGCGCCAGCAGCACCCGGACAGGGAGCACTGAAGCTTTCTTT. This translates into CASSTRTGSTEAFF.

This clone was seen more than once but under ten times. This chain uses TRBV7-2 with TRBJ2-3, with TRBD2 identical over 12 bases. Germline V lookup: CDR1 SGHTA, CDR2 FQGNSA. With V trimmed by 5 bases and J by 4 bases, 7 bases remained unmatched. The CDR3 has 16 residues. The CDR3 sequence: CASSPTSGGRADTQYF. DNA of the CDR3: TGTGCCAGCAGCCCAACTAGCGGGGGGAGGGCAGATACGCAGTATTTT.